This T cell receptor (beta chain) was profiled in a study of shared clonotypes between healthy human individuals. The germline gives CDR1 SGDLS, CDR2 YYNGEE. The CDR3 loop spans 15 amino acids. The trim removed 0 bases at V and 8 bases at J, leaving 6 bases unmatched. Here immunoSEQ multiplex PCR was the method, and the copy in TCRdb shows in-frame clones only, minus some. The sample includes roughly 2.5 million clones, 85% to 95% of them seen just once. The receptor's source is a man aged 18 to 29 in good health. The chain has TRBV9 and TRBJ1-4, with 8 positions matching TRBD1. Sequences were obtained from naive CD4+ T cells sorted from blood. The subset denotes: CD45RA+ positively selected. The CDR3 nucleotides read TGTGCCAGCAGCGTAGAGGGGACAGGAGGGGAAAAACTGTTTTTT. This sequence encodes CASSVEGTGGEKLFF. Filled out from reference TRBV9 and TRBJ1-4, the complete variable domain reads DSGVTQTPKHLITATGQRVTLRCSPRSGDLSVYWYQQSLDQGLQFLIQYYNGEERAKGNILERFSAQQFPDLHSELNLSSLELGDSALYFCASSVEGTGGEKLFFGSGTQLSVL.